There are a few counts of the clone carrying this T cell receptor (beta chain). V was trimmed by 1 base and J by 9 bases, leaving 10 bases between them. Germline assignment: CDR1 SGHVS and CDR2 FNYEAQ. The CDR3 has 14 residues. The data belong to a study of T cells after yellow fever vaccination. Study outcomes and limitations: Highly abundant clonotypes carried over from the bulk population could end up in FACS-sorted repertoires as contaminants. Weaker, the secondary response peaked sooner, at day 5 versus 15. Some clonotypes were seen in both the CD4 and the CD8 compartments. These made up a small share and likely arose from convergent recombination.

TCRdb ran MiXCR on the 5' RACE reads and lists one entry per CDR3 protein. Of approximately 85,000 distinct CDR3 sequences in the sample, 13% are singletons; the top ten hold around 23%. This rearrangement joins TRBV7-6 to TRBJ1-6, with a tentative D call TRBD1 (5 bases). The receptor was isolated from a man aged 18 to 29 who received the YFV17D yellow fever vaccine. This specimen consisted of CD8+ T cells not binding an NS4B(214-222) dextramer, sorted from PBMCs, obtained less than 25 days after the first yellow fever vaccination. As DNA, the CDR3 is TGTGCCAGCAGCTTAGGGACACTGCTTTCACCCCTCCACTTT. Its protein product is CASSLGTLLSPLHF.